This T cell receptor beta chain was found in a study of shared clonotypes between healthy human individuals. Only in-frame clones appear in the TCRdb table, and some are missing; sequencing was by immunoSEQ multiplex PCR. The table lists approximately 500,000 clones, around 73% of them singletons. To note about this clone: Its antigen remains unknown.

Study results and limitations: How much donors shared clonotypes was expected to be affected by sequencing depth.

The germline V and J ends were trimmed by 2 bases and 6 bases, with 14 bases remaining between them. The V gene's germline CDR1 is SGHRS and CDR2 YFSETQ. The CDR3 sequence is 14 residues long. The sequence was obtained from a middle-aged woman in good health. Some clones in this sample may be carry-over from other donors' samples. The material sequenced was PBMCs. This chain links TRBV5-1 with TRBJ2-5; D is possibly TRBD2 (5 bases). CDR3 amino acids: CASSFDGRRQTQYF. The DNA for the CDR3 is TGCGCCAGCAGCTTCGATGGCAGGAGGCAGACCCAGTACTTC. The complete variable domain, with remaining parts taken from reference TRBV5-1 and TRBJ2-5, reads KAGVTQTPRYLIKTRGQQVTLSCSPISGHRSVSWYQQTPGQGLQFLFEYFSETQRNKGNFPGRFSGRQFSNSRSEMNVSTLELGDSALYLCASSFDGRRQTQYFGPGTRLLVL.